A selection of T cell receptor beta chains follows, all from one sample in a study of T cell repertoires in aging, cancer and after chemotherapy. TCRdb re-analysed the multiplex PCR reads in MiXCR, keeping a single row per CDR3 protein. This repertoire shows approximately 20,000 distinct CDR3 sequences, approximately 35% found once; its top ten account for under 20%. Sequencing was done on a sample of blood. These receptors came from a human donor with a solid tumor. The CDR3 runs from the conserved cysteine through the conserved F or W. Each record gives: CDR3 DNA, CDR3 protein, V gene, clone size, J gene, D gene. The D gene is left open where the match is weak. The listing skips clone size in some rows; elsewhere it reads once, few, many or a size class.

TGTGCCAGCAGTGCCCTCGACCGGGGAGGGGAGACCCAGTACTTC,CASSALDRGGETQYF,TRBV6-1,-,TRBJ2-5,TRBD2
TGCGCCAGCAGTGAGAGTGGTCAAGGGACCCAGTACTTC,CASSESGQGTQYF,TRBV10-2,-,TRBJ2-5,-
TGCAGCGTCGCCTCAGGGGGCGGTCAGCCCCAGCATTTT,CSVASGGGQPQHF,TRBV29-1,-,TRBJ1-5,TRBD1
TGTGCCAGCAGAAGGGCTTTTTACGAGCAGTACTTC,CASRRAFYEQYF,TRBV6-2/TRBV6-3,few,TRBJ2-7,-
TGTGCCAGCAGTTACTACGGCGGGAATGAAGAGACCCAGTACTTC,CASSYYGGNEETQYF,TRBV6-2/TRBV6-3,-,TRBJ2-5,-
TGTGCCACCAGTGAATCTAAGCGGGGGGGCCAAGATACGCAGTATTTT,CATSESKRGGQDTQYF,TRBV24-1,-,TRBJ2-3,TRBD2
TGTGCCAGTAGTATAGTAGCCAGGGGGCGCGGGGAGCCCCAGCATTTT,CASSIVARGRGEPQHF,TRBV19,few,TRBJ1-5,TRBD1
TGTGCCAGCAGTACAGGGACCTACGAGCAGTACTTC,CASSTGTYEQYF,TRBV5-6,few,TRBJ2-7,-
TGTGCCAGCAGCTTGTTAGGTAACTATGGCTACACCTTC,CASSLLGNYGYTF,TRBV13,few,TRBJ1-2,-
TGTGCCAGCAGCTCGGGGGGGACAGGGCACTACGAGCAGTACTTC,CASSSGGTGHYEQYF,TRBV5-6,-,TRBJ2-7,-
TGTGCCAGCAGTTTCAGTGGGTGGGGATTCTCCTACGAGCAGTACTTC,CASSFSGWGFSYEQYF,TRBV27,-,TRBJ2-7,-
TGTGCCAGCAGTTACTCGGGGGGAAAAAATAATTCACCCCTCCACTTT,CASSYSGGKNNSPLHF,TRBV6-1,few,TRBJ1-6,-
TGTGCCAGCAGCCCCCCGAGGGGCCAAGAGACCCAGTACTTC,CASSPPRGQETQYF,TRBV11-2,-,TRBJ2-5,-
TGTGCCAGCAGCCCGTCCCCGCAACATGGGTACGAGCAGTACTTC,CASSPSPQHGYEQYF,TRBV7-6,-,TRBJ2-7,-
TGTGCCAGCGATACGTCGAACACCGGGGAGCTGTTTTTT,CASDTSNTGELFF,TRBV12-3/TRBV12-4,few,TRBJ2-2,-
TGTGCCAGCAGTTTATTCCAGGTCGAGGGCACCGGGGAGCTGTTTTTT,CASSLFQVEGTGELFF,TRBV12-3/TRBV12-4,-,TRBJ2-2,-
TGTGCCAGCCGGCCGTCTAGCGGGCATGAGGCAGATACGCAGTATTTT,CASRPSSGHEADTQYF,TRBV13,few,TRBJ2-3,TRBD2
TGTGCCAGCACTCTAGGGGGGACAGGGGCCTACGAGCAGTACTTC,CASTLGGTGAYEQYF,TRBV12-3/TRBV12-4,once,TRBJ2-7,TRBD1
TGTGCCAGCGGCTCGTATCCTAACGGGGAAGAGACCCAGTACTTC,CASGSYPNGEETQYF,TRBV5-5,once,TRBJ2-5,-
TGCAGTGCTAGAGATTCGGGGCAAGGACAGAACTATGGCTACACCTTC,CSARDSGQGQNYGYTF,TRBV20-1,-,TRBJ1-2,-
TGTGCCACCAGCAGAGTAGGGGGTTCCAACTATGGCTACACCTTC,CATSRVGGSNYGYTF,TRBV15,-,TRBJ1-2,-
TGCGCCAGCAGTGACCCCGCTTCTCGACTAGCGGGACCCTCCTACGAGCAGTACTTC,CASSDPASRLAGPSYEQYF,TRBV10-1,-,TRBJ2-7,TRBD2
TGCGCCAGCAGCTTGGGAGTGAACACTGAAGCTTTCTTT,CASSLGVNTEAFF,TRBV5-1,-,TRBJ1-1,-
TGTGCCTGGAGCCTGAAACTAGCGGGAGACCATGAGCAGTTCTTC,CAWSLKLAGDHEQFF,TRBV30,few,TRBJ2-1,TRBD2
TGTGCCAGCAGTCCCCAGGCAGCGGGAGAGCGGAATGAGCAGTTCTTC,CASSPQAAGERNEQFF,TRBV6-5,few,TRBJ2-1,TRBD2
TGTGCCAGTAGTATAGAGGACAGATCCTACGAGCAGTACTTC,CASSIEDRSYEQYF,TRBV19,few,TRBJ2-7,-
TGTGCCAGCTTACAGGGGGAAAGCGACGAGCAGTACTTC,CASLQGESDEQYF,TRBV6-1,-,TRBJ2-7,TRBD1
TGTGCCACCAGACAGGGGATGTTTGAAAAACTGTTTTTT,CATRQGMFEKLFF,TRBV6-6,few,TRBJ1-4,TRBD1
TGTGCCAGTAGTAGTCAGAACACCGGGGAGCTGTTTTTT,CASSSQNTGELFF,TRBV19,medium-sized,TRBJ2-2,-
TGTGCCAGTAGTACATCTAGCGGGAGGGCCCTCGGGGAGCTGTTTTTT,CASSTSSGRALGELFF,TRBV19,few,TRBJ2-2,TRBD2
TGTGCCAGCAGCTTACTCGTCGGTGATATGAACACTGAAGCTTTCTTT,CASSLLVGDMNTEAFF,TRBV7-6,-,TRBJ1-1,-
TGTGCCACATGCAGATCGGGCTCGACTGAAGCTTTCTTT,CATCRSGSTEAFF,TRBV24-1,-,TRBJ1-1,-
TGTGCCAGCAGCCCCAACGGGGCTCGGGAGACCCAGTACTTC,CASSPNGARETQYF,TRBV7-3,few,TRBJ2-5,-
TGTGCCAGCAGTGGAGACAGGGCTTATGAGCAGTTCTTC,CASSGDRAYEQFF,TRBV6-1,-,TRBJ2-1,TRBD1
TGCAGCGTTGTGGCCAGGGGTAACGAAAAACTGTTTTTT,CSVVARGNEKLFF,TRBV29-1,medium-sized,TRBJ1-4,-
TGTGCCAGCAGCTTAACGGGACGGTATAATTCACCCCTCCACTTT,CASSLTGRYNSPLHF,TRBV11-2,-,TRBJ1-6,-
TGTGCCAGCAGCTTGGTCGGAGGGGAGACCCAGTACTTC,CASSLVGGETQYF,TRBV5-5,-,TRBJ2-5,-
TGTGCCTGGAGTGTCGGGGGAATTAGCACAGATACGCAGTATTTT,CAWSVGGISTDTQYF,TRBV30,few,TRBJ2-3,-
TGTGCCAGCAGCACCCCAAAGGGAGATTCTGGCACAGATACGCAGTATTTT,CASSTPKGDSGTDTQYF,TRBV6-5,few,TRBJ2-3,-
TGTGCCAGCAGTTTGGCCCTCCCAGCGGGGGGGCGAAATGAGCAGTTCTTC,CASSLALPAGGRNEQFF,TRBV27,-,TRBJ2-1,TRBD2
TGTGCCACCAGCACCGAAACAGGAAGGGGCACTGAAGCTTTCTTT,CATSTETGRGTEAFF,TRBV15,-,TRBJ1-1,-
TGCAGTGCTAGAGTTTCCGGGGGTGACTCCTATGGCTACACCTTC,CSARVSGGDSYGYTF,TRBV20-1,-,TRBJ1-2,-